These 18 T cell receptor beta chains originate from one sample sequenced in a study of blood T cell repertoires in COVID-19. Measured with immunoSEQ multiplex PCR; TCRdb has only the in-frame clones, and not every one. This table holds approximately 150,000 clones, around 79% found once. Sequencing used peripheral blood. The source is a woman in her sixties with COVID-19, enrolled during active disease.

This chain joins TRBV19 and TRBJ1-1, with 10 positions matching TRBD1. V gave up 10 bases and J gave up 13 bases; unmatched junction bases: 21. The CDR3 length is 15 residues. Germline V gives CDR1 LNHDA, CDR2 SQIVND (reference sequence). The CDR3 reads CATSIGGTGVGGDFF. As DNA, the CDR3 is TGTGCCACCTCCATTGGAGGGACAGGGGTTGGGGGTGATTTCTTT.

This chain uses TRBV6-5 with TRBJ2-7; a weak D match, TRBD1 (6 bases). The CDR3 has 13 residues. Deletions cut 7 bases from V and 5 bases from J, with 15 bases between. Germline V gene data show CDR1 as MNHEY and CDR2 as SVGAGI. The CDR3 region is CASKPQGAHEQYF. The CDR3 DNA is TGTGCCAGCAAACCACAGGGCGCCCACGAGCAGTACTTC.

This clone showed up just a few times. The V and J genes are TRBV6-5 and TRBJ2-2; TRBD2 matches at 11 bases. V gave up 2 bases and J gave up 7 bases; unmatched junction bases: 6. The length of the CDR3 is 16 residues. Germline V lookup: CDR1 MNHEY, CDR2 SVGAGI. CDR3 DNA: TGTGCCAGCAGTTACGGGCTAGCGGGAGGAATCGGGGAGCTGTTTTTT. Translating gives CASSYGLAGGIGELFF.

The chain joins TRBV11-3 to TRBJ2-7; 8 nucleotides align to TRBD2. The CDR3 spans 18 residues. With V trimmed by 6 bases and J by 0 bases, 16 bases remained unmatched. In germline, CDR1 is SGHNT, CDR2 YENEEA. CDR3 in DNA: TGTGCCAGCAGAACCCATCAGGGCGGGGGGCGCCGCTCCTACGAGCAGTACGTC. Its protein product is CASRTHQGGGRRSYEQYV.

This clone was seen only a few times. The gene calls are TRBV10-1 and TRBJ1-1; perhaps TRBD1 as D (6 bases). The CDR3 covers 14 residues. V gave up 3 bases and J gave up 1 base, with 9 bases separating them. CDR1 is WNHNN, CDR2 SYGVQD, per germline (reference sequence). The CDR3, as DNA: TGCGCCAGCAGTGAACACAGGGAGAACACTGAAGCTTTCTTT. Amino acids: CASSEHRENTEAFF.

This chain links TRBV7-6 with TRBJ1-3; no firm D call. V dropped 1 base and J dropped 0 bases, with 10 bases sitting between them. In germline, CDR1 is SGHVS, CDR2 FNYEAQ. The CDR3 length is 16 residues. In DNA, the CDR3 is TGTGCCAGCAGCTTAGGGTCAGGCCACTCTGGAAACACCATATATTTT. Residues: CASSLGSGHSGNTIYF.

In this sample, this clone turned up once. The rearrangement joins TRBV19 to TRBJ2-7, with 10 bases identical to TRBD1. Trimming at V came to 5 bases and at J to 4 bases, leaving 11 bases not matched to a gene. CDR3 length equals 16 residues. CDR1 LNHDA and CDR2 SQIVND come from the germline V gene (reference sequence). The CDR3 protein is CASSSIGDRGRYEQYF. CDR3 bases: TGTGCCAGTAGTTCCATTGGGGACAGGGGTAGGTACGAGCAGTACTTC.

The rearrangement links TRBV10-3 to TRBJ2-3; 8 nucleotides match TRBD1. Trimming removed 6 bases from V and 2 bases from J; junction bases left unmatched: 7. Germline CDR1 reads ENHRY; CDR2 reads SYGVKD. The CDR3 sequence is 15 residues long. The CDR3 bases are TGTGCCATCAGGGGGACAGGTTCAACCACAGATACGCAGTATTTT. Its translation is CAIRGTGSTTDTQYF.

J is TRBJ1-5 and V is TRBV27, with a weak D call TRBD1 (6 bases). There are 13 residues in the CDR3. V was pared by 5 bases and J by 7 bases, with 12 bases between. The germline V gene encodes CDR1 MNHEY and CDR2 SMNVEV (reference sequence). CDR3 loop: CASSKGQYQPQHF. Here the CDR3 DNA reads TGTGCCAGCAGTAAAGGACAGTACCAGCCCCAGCATTTT.

The chain couples TRBV14 to TRBJ1-6; D call uncertain. The length of the CDR3 is 14 residues. V lost 1 base and J 4 bases, leaving 5 bases between the germline ends. Germline lookup yields CDR1 SGHDN and CDR2 FVKESK. For the CDR3, the DNA is TGTGCCAGCAGCCAAGGCCGGTATAATTCACCCCTCCACTTT. Its protein product is CASSQGRYNSPLHF.

About this clone itself: The limits of the CDR3 on the DNA are not certain, so only TCRdb's listed CDR3 is given. The chain combines TRBV4-2 with TRBJ2-7; the listed D gene, TRBD2, was not tested against the DNA. CDR1 and CDR2 from the germline V gene are LGHNA and YNFKEQ. Ends included, the CDR3 has 15 residues. The CDR3 sequence: CASSQVFGEGYEQYF.

V gene TRBV9 combines with J gene TRBJ1-1; D not resolved. The germline V gene encodes CDR1 SGDLS and CDR2 YYNGEE. V was pared by 4 bases and J by 4 bases, with 11 bases between. This CDR3 spans 13 amino acids. CDR3: CASSLLMATEAFF. The CDR3 DNA reads as TGTGCCAGCAGCCTTCTCATGGCCACTGAAGCTTTCTTT.

The sample holds one count of this clone. The J gene is TRBJ1-1, the V gene TRBV11-3, with D unclear. V lost 6 bases to trimming and J lost 0 bases, with 11 bases between them. This CDR3 region has 14 residues. Looked up from germline, CDR1 is SGHNT and CDR2 is YENEEA. The CDR3 reads CASSRRELNTEAFF. CDR3 in DNA: TGTGCCAGCAGTCGAAGGGAGTTGAACACTGAAGCTTTCTTT.

V usage is TRBV11-3 and J usage is TRBJ2-1; 11 nucleotides line up with TRBD2. The CDR3 is 16 residues long. Per the germline V gene, CDR1 is SGHNT and CDR2 is YENEEA. After removal of 3 bases from V and 5 bases from J, the junction contained 6 bases not matched to a gene. This CDR3 is CASSLGLAGGNNEQFF. The CDR3 nucleotides are TGTGCCAGCAGCTTGGGATTAGCGGGAGGGAACAATGAGCAGTTCTTC.

The chain is built from TRBV4-3 and TRBJ1-4, with TRBD1 matching over 9 bases. Trimming took 0 bases from V and 8 from J; bases not matched to a gene: 13. This CDR3 region has 18 residues. Germline CDR1 is LGHNA and CDR2 is YSLEER. CDR3 in amino acids: CASSQDFQLDRGGEKLFF. In DNA, the CDR3 is TGCGCCAGCAGCCAAGATTTCCAGTTGGACAGGGGAGGGGAAAAACTGTTTTTT.

The J gene is TRBJ1-1, the V gene TRBV18, with 7 nucleotides matching TRBD1. The CDR3 is 15 residues long. Trimming removed 2 bases from V and 2 bases from J; junction bases left unmatched: 5. Germline V gene lookup returns CDR1 KGHSH and CDR2 LQKENI. This CDR3 is CASSPNYRGNTEAFF. DNA of the CDR3: TGTGCCAGCTCACCAAACTACAGGGGTAACACTGAAGCTTTCTTT.

The chain combines TRBV15 with TRBJ2-7, with unresolved D. Trimming removed 3 bases at V and 6 bases at J, with 12 bases between. Germline values: CDR1 LNHNV, CDR2 YYDKDF (reference sequence). CDR3 length equals 13 residues. The CDR3 reads CATSSLPGGEQYF. DNA for the CDR3: TGTGCCACCAGCAGCCTCCCCGGTGGCGAGCAGTACTTC.

This clone turned up a few times. The chain is built from TRBV3-1 (or the pseudogene TRBV3-2) and TRBJ1-1; no definite D call. This CDR3 comprises 11 residues. Germline V gene sequence: CDR1 LGHDT, CDR2 YNNKEL (reference sequence). V lost 4 bases to trimming and J lost 6 bases, with 6 bases between them. In nucleotides, the CDR3 is TGTGCCAGCAGCCGGGAGGCTGAAGCTTTCTTT. Protein: CASSREAEAFF.